These 22 T cell receptor beta chains were all obtained from the same sample, sequenced in a study of cytomegalovirus exposure and HLA in healthy donors. The study ran its PCR with 60 Vbeta and 13 Jbeta primers. Sequenced by immunoSEQ multiplex PCR; TCRdb stores in-frame clones only, minus some. The data hold approximately 170,000 clones, with 68% observed a single time. Sequencing was done on a sample of PBMCs. The receptors were gathered from a young woman in good health and CMV-seropositive.

J is TRBJ2-3 and V is TRBV5-1; possibly TRBD2 for D (5 bases). Trimming took 0 bases from V and 6 from J, leaving 17 bases between them. This CDR3 comprises 16 residues. From germline, CDR1 is SGHRS and CDR2 YFSETQ. As DNA, the CDR3 is TGCGCCAGCAGCTTGGGAGCCGGACTGACTGGGGATACGCAGTATTTT. It is translated as CASSLGAGLTGDTQYF.

The chain combines TRBV7-9 with TRBJ1-2, with D maybe TRBD1 (5 bases). CDR1 is SEHNR, CDR2 FQNEAQ, per germline (reference sequence). The V gene lost 8 bases and the J gene lost 1 base, with 11 bases spanning the gap. CDR3 length: 13 amino acids. CDR3 sequence: CASADRFNYGYTF. The CDR3 DNA is TGTGCCAGCGCTGACAGATTTAACTATGGCTACACCTTC.

Only a few counts were recorded for this clone. The V call is TRBV5-4, the J call TRBJ1-1; D gene unclear. Between the trimmed V and J ends, which lost 1 base and 2 bases, there was a span of 6 bases. This CDR3 spans 13 amino acids. Germline V gives CDR1 SGHNT, CDR2 YYREEE (reference sequence). Here the CDR3 reads CASSLQINTEAFF. In DNA form, the CDR3 reads TGTGCCAGCAGCTTGCAAATCAACACTGAAGCTTTCTTT.

The genes are TRBV7-2 and TRBJ2-4, with TRBD2 matching 9 bases. The J segment lost 7 bases and the V segment lost 5 bases, leaving 0 bases of the junction unmatched. The length of the CDR3 is 12 residues. The germline gives CDR1 SGHTA, CDR2 FQGNSA. CDR3 nucleotides: TGTGCCAGCAGCGCGGGGGGGAACATTCAGTACTTC. Protein: CASSAGGNIQYF.

This clone showed up just once. The chain uses TRBV5-4 and TRBJ2-5; TRBD1 matches at 9 bases. Trimming cost V 3 bases and J 0 bases; bases outside gene matches: 12. There are 18 residues in the CDR3. Germline V gives CDR1 SGHNT, CDR2 YYREEE (reference sequence). The CDR3 loop reads CASSSGTGFGPNQETQYF. CDR3 DNA sequence: TGTGCCAGCAGCTCCGGGACAGGGTTCGGACCCAACCAAGAGACCCAGTACTTC.

This chain joins TRBV5-1 and TRBJ2-3; the D gene is possibly TRBD1 (6 bases). The germline CDR1 and CDR2 sequences are SGHRS and YFSETQ. V was shortened by 4 bases and J by 4 bases, with 16 bases between the two germline ends. The CDR3 is 15 amino acids. The CDR3 region is CASSHRQGPSDTQYF. The CDR3 DNA reads as TGCGCCAGCAGCCATAGGCAGGGGCCATCAGATACGCAGTATTTT.

The CDR3, as DNA: TGCAGCGTTGAAGAACCAAAGGGGGCAAGAGGGTACGAGCAGTACTTC. It encodes CSVEEPKGARGYEQYF. V gene TRBV29-1 combines with J gene TRBJ2-7; 7 nucleotides line up with TRBD1. This CDR3 is 16 amino acids long. V trimming: 0 bases; J trimming: 4 bases; junction bases outside the gene matches: 12. The germline CDR1 and CDR2 sequences are SQVTM and ANQGSEA.

The chain uses TRBV7-9 and TRBJ1-4; D might be TRBD1 (6 bases). V lost 2 bases and J 5 bases, leaving 12 bases between the germline ends. The CDR3 is 15 residues long. Germline CDR1 reads SEHNR; CDR2 reads FQNEAQ (reference sequence). The CDR3 coding sequence is TGTGCCAGCAGCTTATGGACAGCTACGAATGAAAAACTGTTTTTT. It translates to CASSLWTATNEKLFF.

V is TRBV28 and J is TRBJ1-1; D perhaps matches TRBD1 (5 bases). Germline V CDR1 and CDR2: MDHEN, SYDVKM. CDR3 length: 15 residues. Trimming stripped 9 bases from V and 0 bases from J, with 17 bases between. The DNA for the CDR3 is TGTGCCAGTACAGTGTCGGGGGGTTTGAACACTGAAGCTTTCTTT. Encoded protein: CASTVSGGLNTEAFF.

This chain connects TRBV30 to TRBJ2-7; TRBD1 matches at 9 bases. Germline CDR1 reads GTSNPN; CDR2 reads SVGIG (reference sequence). The CDR3 consists of 14 residues. Trimming cost V 1 base and J 3 bases; bases outside gene matches: 4. CDR3 DNA sequence: TGTGCCTGGAGTGCCGGGACAGGGAACTACGAGCAGTACTTC. It is translated as CAWSAGTGNYEQYF.

The chain recombines TRBV7-2 with TRBJ2-1, with a tentative D call TRBD1 (6 bases). CDR3 size: 13 residues. Trimming took off 5 bases at V and 6 bases at J, with 11 bases between the two ends. Germline assignment: CDR1 SGHTA and CDR2 FQGNSA. The chain's CDR3 is CASSTGQLNEQFF. Here the CDR3 DNA reads TGTGCCAGCAGCACTGGACAGCTCAATGAGCAGTTCTTC.

The chain uses TRBV2 and TRBJ1-5, with D perhaps matching TRBD1 (6 bases). Germline V gene sequence: CDR1 SNHLY, CDR2 FYNNEI. This CDR3 has 15 residues. The V end lost 3 bases, the J end lost 2 bases, and 11 bases lay between the germline ends. The CDR3 spells CASSDRGGRNQPQHF. CDR3 sequence (DNA): TGTGCCAGCAGTGATCGGGGGGGGCGCAATCAGCCCCAGCATTTT.

The CDR3 DNA reads TGTGCCAGCAGCCCGACTGTGGGTGGCAATCAGCCCCAGCATTTT. Translation: CASSPTVGGNQPQHF. The genes are TRBV27 and TRBJ1-5, with D unclear. The V end was cut by 6 bases, the J end by 2 bases, with 14 bases between. Germline loops: CDR1 MNHEY, CDR2 SMNVEV (reference sequence). This CDR3 is built from 15 residues.

This sequence joins TRBV28 and TRBJ2-7, with 7 bases fitting TRBD2. This CDR3 spans 13 amino acids. Germline trimming cut 5 bases from V and 3 bases from J; bases unmatched to any gene: 4. Germline assignment: CDR1 MDHEN and CDR2 SYDVKM. The CDR3 DNA sequence: TGTGCCAGCAGTCCCGGGGGGAACTACGAGCAGTACTTC. Residues: CASSPGGNYEQYF.

V usage is TRBV15 and J usage is TRBJ2-7, with D tentatively TRBD2 (6 bases). The CDR3 is 16 amino acids. The V gene's germline CDR1 is LNHNV and CDR2 YYDKDF (reference sequence). The V and J ends lost 9 bases and 3 bases respectively, with 24 bases between them. The CDR3 loop reads CATQAVRGSWGYEQYF. Written as DNA, the CDR3 is TGTGCCACTCAAGCCGTGCGGGGCTCGTGGGGCTACGAGCAGTACTTC.

CDR3 amino acids: CASSVAQGSNEKLFF. The DNA of the CDR3 is TGTGCCAGCAGCGTAGCTCAGGGGTCGAATGAAAAACTGTTTTTT. The chain employs TRBV9 and TRBJ1-4; a weak D match, TRBD1 (6 bases). From germline, CDR1 is SGDLS and CDR2 YYNGEE. The CDR3 runs 15 residues. V was pared by 0 bases and J by 5 bases, with 11 bases between.

The chain uses TRBV9 and TRBJ2-1; 11 nucleotides align to TRBD2. This CDR3 comprises 16 residues. J was trimmed by 2 bases and V by 4 bases; bases with no gene match: 5. CDR1 and CDR2 from the germline V gene are SGDLS and YYNGEE. Here the CDR3 DNA reads TGTGCCAGCAGCCCCGGACTAGCGGGTGCCTACAATGAGCAGTTCTTC. Its protein product is CASSPGLAGAYNEQFF.

The chain uses TRBV15 and TRBJ1-4; 11 bases fit TRBD1. V gave up 7 bases and J gave up 6 bases; unmatched junction bases: 1. Germline V gene lookup returns CDR1 LNHNV and CDR2 YYDKDF (reference sequence). CDR3 size: 13 residues. CDR3 coding DNA: TGTGCCACCACGGGACAGGGGGATGAAAAACTGTTTTTT. It translates to CATTGQGDEKLFF.

The chain carries TRBV20-1 and TRBJ2-5, with D unclear. Per germline, CDR1 DFQATT and CDR2 SNEGSKA (reference sequence). The CDR3 extends over 11 amino acids. V lost 8 bases to trimming and J lost 2 bases, with 9 bases between them. The CDR3, as DNA: TGCAGTCCAGTCCGTCAAGAGACCCAGTACTTC. Residues: CSPVRQETQYF.

The CDR3: CASSLAGTADTQYF. CDR3 DNA: TGTGCCAGCAGCTTAGCCGGGACAGCTGATACGCAGTATTTT. The chain combines TRBV7-3 with TRBJ2-3; 7 bases fit TRBD1. The germline gives CDR1 SGHTA, CDR2 FQGTGA. CDR3 length equals 14 residues. The V and J ends lost 2 bases and 6 bases, in that order; junction bases with no gene match: 5.

There are a few counts of this clone. This CDR3 reads CASSDLRTGGYQPQHF. CDR3 bases: TGTGCCAGCAGTGATCTCAGGACAGGGGGGTACCAGCCCCAGCATTTT. The rearrangement links TRBV2 to TRBJ1-5, with 10 bases that match TRBD1. V shed 3 bases, J shed 7 bases, and the junction held 9 bases outside the gene matches. This CDR3 is built from 16 residues. Germline CDR1 is SNHLY and CDR2 is FYNNEI.

This clone was picked up one time. The chain couples TRBV6-5 to TRBJ1-2; TRBD1 matches 7 bases. CDR1 is MNHEY, CDR2 SVGAGI, per germline. The CDR3 length is 13 residues. With V trimmed by 6 bases and J by 4 bases, 5 bases remained unmatched. The CDR3 region has the DNA TGTGCCAGCAGCAGCCGGGACAGCTATGGCTACACCTTC. The encoded protein is CASSSRDSYGYTF.